The 15 T cell receptor beta chains given below trace back to one sample, sequenced in a study of T-cell reconstitution after alpha-beta-depleted transplantation in children. Unique molecular identifiers were incorporated during preparation of the TCRbeta library. TCRdb independently ran MiXCR on the PCR reads; one entry per CDR3 protein. The sample contains about 500,000 distinct CDR3 sequences, roughly 33% of which appear only once. Sample: PBMCs from the stem cell graft donor, taken from the stem cell graft. These receptors all come from a human donor who donated a stem cell graft to a child with aplastic anemia.

Of note for this clonotype: A much larger clone lies one base from this, so it may be a read error. The chain joins TRBV20-1 to TRBJ1-1, with 8 bases identical to TRBD1. The germline V gene encodes CDR1 DFQATT and CDR2 SNEGSKA (reference sequence). The CDR3 contains 16 residues. CDR3 residues: CGASEGQGRYNTEAFF. CDR3 DNA: TGCGGTGCTAGCGAAGGACAGGGAAGGTATAACACTGAAGCTTTCTTT.

This clonotype turned up a few times. This chain connects TRBV19 to TRBJ2-5, with no clear D. Germline CDR1 and CDR2: LNHDA and SQIVND (reference sequence). CDR3 length equals 14 residues. With 4 bases removed from V and 2 bases from J, the gap between germline ends came to 11 bases. CDR3 nucleotides: TGTGCCAGTAGTACGGGCACCCTTCAAGAGACCCAGTACTTC. It specifies CASSTGTLQETQYF.

The chain has TRBV28 and TRBJ1-5; TRBD1 is a possible D gene (5 bases). Germline assignment: CDR1 MDHEN and CDR2 SYDVKM. V lost 2 bases and J lost 4, with 15 bases in between. The CDR3 totals 16 residues. Here the CDR3 reads CASSLAAREGNQPQHF. The CDR3 DNA reads TGTGCCAGCAGTTTAGCCGCCAGGGAGGGAAATCAGCCCCAGCATTTT.

V is TRBV19 and J is TRBJ1-5; tentative D call: TRBD1 (6 bases). The CDR3 runs to 14 residues. Germline V gives CDR1 LNHDA, CDR2 SQIVND (reference sequence). Trimming removed 3 bases from V and 5 bases from J, with 11 bases in between. CDR3 bases: TGTGCCAGTAGTATTAAGTGGGGGCATCAGCCCCAGCATTTT. It specifies CASSIKWGHQPQHF.

Of note for this clonotype: A single base separates this from a much larger clone, so it may be a read error. The chain has TRBV12-3 or TRBV12-4 and TRBJ1-1; 10 nucleotides agree with TRBD1. The CDR3 spans 14 residues. V lost 6 bases, J lost 3 bases, and 4 bases stayed unmatched. The DNA of the CDR3 is TGTGCCAGCAGCCCGGGACAGGGGCACACTGAAGCTTTCTTT. This translates into CASSPGQGHTEAFF.

V usage is TRBV25-1 and J usage is TRBJ1-2; 7 bases match TRBD1. The CDR3 is 15 amino acids. Trimming took 2 bases from V and 4 from J; bases not matched to a gene: 7. Looked up from germline, CDR1 is MGHDK and CDR2 is SYGVNS. The CDR3 loop reads CASSEGWGQTYGYTF. Written as DNA, the CDR3 is TGTGCCAGCAGTGAAGGATGGGGACAGACCTATGGCTACACCTTC.

There are a few counts of this clonotype. The chain uses TRBV7-2 and TRBJ2-3, with D possibly matching TRBD2 (5 bases). The V gene lost 5 bases and the J gene lost 11 bases, with 17 bases spanning the gap. The length of the CDR3 is 13 residues. Germline V gene sequence: CDR1 SGHTA, CDR2 FQGNSA. CDR3 in amino acids: CASSPTGNTLQYF. In nucleotides, the CDR3 is TGTGCCAGCAGCCCGACGGGAAATACGTTGCAGTATTTT.

This clonotype turned up a few times. The chain links TRBV18 to TRBJ2-2; the D gene is possibly TRBD1 (6 bases). Looked up from germline, CDR1 is KGHSH and CDR2 is LQKENI. Trimming stripped 5 bases from V and 1 base from J, with 14 bases between. The CDR3 is 16 amino acids. CDR3 DNA sequence: TGTGCCAGCTCATTACAGGGCCAGAGGAACACCGGGGAGCTGTTTTTT. It translates to CASSLQGQRNTGELFF.

This sequence joins TRBV14 and TRBJ2-1; 11 positions match TRBD2. The junction had 12 bases not matched to a gene; V was cut back by 0 bases and J by 2 bases. This CDR3 contains 20 residues. In germline, CDR1 is SGHDN, CDR2 FVKESK. The CDR3 bases are TGTGCCAGCAGCCAAGATGAAGGGGGGCTAGCGGGAGGCCCCTACAATGAGCAGTTCTTC. It is translated as CASSQDEGGLAGGPYNEQFF. The full variable domain, completed using reference TRBV14 and TRBJ2-1, is EAGVTQFPSHSVIEKGQTVTLRCDPISGHDNLYWYRRVMGKEIKFLLHFVKESKQDESGMPNNRFLAERTGGTYSTLKVQPAELEDSGVYFCASSQDEGGLAGGPYNEQFFGPGTRLTVL.

This clonotype turned up a few times. The CDR3 reads CSARIRAGGYEQYF. The DNA for the CDR3 is TGCAGTGCTAGAATCAGGGCGGGAGGCTACGAGCAGTACTTC. This sequence joins TRBV20-1 and TRBJ2-7; 8 positions match TRBD2. CDR3 length: 14 amino acids. Germline V gene lookup returns CDR1 DFQATT and CDR2 SNEGSKA (reference sequence). V dropped 2 bases and J dropped 3; count of bases not matched to a gene: 6.

Only a few counts were recorded for this clonotype. The J gene is TRBJ2-2, the V gene TRBV4-3; tentatively, D is TRBD2 (5 bases). Germline CDR1 LGHNA, CDR2 YSLEER. The CDR3 is 19 residues long. The V and J ends lost 0 bases and 0 bases respectively, with 17 bases between them. The DNA of the CDR3 is TGCGCCAGCAGCCAAGAGCACTTGCTGGGGAGCGCGAACACCGGGGAGCTGTTTTTT. This encodes CASSQEHLLGSANTGELFF.

This clonotype was seen only a few times. The rearrangement uses TRBV20-1 and TRBJ2-5, with D possibly called TRBD1 or TRBD2 (5 bases each). Trimming left V 0 bases short and J 5 bases short, with 13 bases between. Germline-derived CDR1 and CDR2 are DFQATT and SNEGSKA (reference sequence). The CDR3 extends over 14 amino acids. Written as DNA, the CDR3 is TGCAGTGCTAGAGATGTCGGGGCTGGGGAGACCCAGTACTTC. Protein sequence: CSARDVGAGETQYF.

This clonotype was seen a handful of times. In DNA form, the CDR3 reads TGCGCCAGCAGCGACATTCTAGCGGGAGCGACAGATACGCAGTATTTT. This encodes CASSDILAGATDTQYF. The chain employs TRBV5-1 and TRBJ2-3; TRBD2 aligns across 10 bases. CDR1 is SGHRS and CDR2 is YFSETQ in the germline V gene. The CDR3 is 16 amino acids. The junction had 8 bases not matched to a gene; V was cut back by 4 bases and J by 3 bases.

This clonotype was counted only a few times. The chain has TRBV4-3 and TRBJ2-1, with TRBD2 matching over 12 bases. V lost 0 bases, J lost 9 bases, and 3 bases stayed unmatched. Germline V CDR1 and CDR2: LGHNA, YSLEER. The CDR3 has 15 residues. CDR3 region: CASSQDVLAGGEQFF. The DNA for the CDR3 is TGCGCCAGCAGCCAAGATGTACTAGCGGGAGGTGAGCAGTTCTTC.

The chain carries TRBV15 and TRBJ1-3; D is undetermined. Germline loops: CDR1 LNHNV, CDR2 YYDKDF (reference sequence). Trimming pared 0 bases from V and 8 bases from J, leaving 17 bases between. The CDR3 totals 16 residues. CDR3 loop: CATSRDTTVLGYTIYF. The CDR3 DNA reads TGTGCCACCAGCAGAGATACCACAGTCCTCGGGTACACCATATATTTT.